Given below is one TCR beta chain in context. This specimen comes from a study of technical replicates of blood from a handful of donors. The germline V gene encodes CDR1 MGHRA and CDR2 YSYEKL. V was trimmed by 5 bases and J by 3 bases, leaving 20 bases between them. This CDR3 is built from 17 residues. The method was immunoSEQ multiplex PCR; TCRdb's version includes in-frame clones alone and lacks a portion of them. This sample yields 80,000 to 95,000 clones, of which approximately 94% are seen a single time; around 0.22% belongs to the top ten. The chain employs TRBV4-1 and TRBJ1-5; TRBD1 is a possible D gene (5 bases). Input material: T cells isolated from PBMCs. The origin of this receptor is a human donor in good health. CDR3 region: CASSRGAPDGYNQPQHF. The CDR3 region has the DNA TGCGCCAGCAGCAGGGGCGCTCCCGACGGATACAATCAGCCCCAGCATTTT.